The 30 T cell receptor beta chains below were found in one sample sequenced in a study of blood T cell repertoires in COVID-19. Profiled with immunoSEQ multiplex PCR; TCRdb holds only in-frame clones, not every one. The sample contains nearly 200,000 clones, around four fifths of which appear only once. Sequencing input: peripheral blood. The receptors were sampled from a man aged 60 to 69 with COVID-19, enrolled during active disease.

A few counts support this clone. The V call is TRBV7-9, the J call TRBJ1-6; 9 positions match TRBD1. Germline V CDR1 and CDR2: SEHNR, FQNEAQ (reference sequence). The CDR3 sequence is 15 residues long. The trim removed 5 bases at V and 8 bases at J, leaving 7 bases unmatched. The CDR3 DNA reads TGTGCCAGCAGCACCTGGGACAGGGTTGATTCACCCCTCCACTTT. The encoded protein is CASSTWDRVDSPLHF.

The gene calls are TRBV5-1 and TRBJ2-2; D is ambiguous. The CDR3 extends over 14 amino acids. CDR1 and CDR2 from the germline V gene are SGHRS and YFSETQ. Trimming removed 5 bases from V and 4 bases from J, with 12 bases in between. The CDR3 reads CASRREETTGELFF. Here the CDR3 DNA reads TGCGCCAGCAGAAGAGAGGAGACCACCGGGGAGCTGTTTTTT.

This clone was observed a handful of times. The genes are TRBV9 and TRBJ2-1, with 7 bases identical to TRBD2. V shed 0 bases, J shed 0 bases, and the junction held 0 bases outside the gene matches. CDR3 size: 15 residues. Germline CDR1 SGDLS, CDR2 YYNGEE. The CDR3 is CASSVGEGSYNEQFF. CDR3 bases: TGTGCCAGCAGCGTAGGGGAGGGCTCCTACAATGAGCAGTTCTTC.

A note on this clone: Other nucleotide sequences in the sample specify the same CDR3. The CDR3: CASSFGRGNGYTF. As DNA, the CDR3 is TGTGCCAGCAGTTTCGGCAGGGGGAATGGCTACACCTTC. The chain has TRBV12-3 or TRBV12-4 and TRBJ1-2; the match to TRBD1 covers 7 bases. This CDR3 contains 13 residues. V trimming: 3 bases; J trimming: 6 bases; junction bases outside the gene matches: 4.

The gene calls are TRBV7-2 and TRBJ1-2, with TRBD1 identical over 8 bases. With V trimmed by 1 base and J by 5 bases, 3 bases remained unmatched. The length of the CDR3 is 14 residues. Germline V gene sequence: CDR1 SGHTA, CDR2 FQGNSA. The CDR3 nucleotides are TGTGCCAGCAGCTTAGGACAGGGGCGGTATGGCTACACCTTC. This sequence encodes CASSLGQGRYGYTF.

The CDR3 nucleotides read TGTGCCAGCAGTGAACAAACACCCGGGACAGGGGCCGAAGCTTTCTTT. This codes for CASSEQTPGTGAEAFF. The chain combines TRBV6-1 with TRBJ1-1; 10 nucleotides line up with TRBD1. The J segment lost 8 bases and the V segment lost 2 bases, leaving 11 bases of the junction unmatched. The CDR3 contains 16 residues. Germline V gives CDR1 MNHNS, CDR2 SASEGT.

The chain links TRBV5-1 to TRBJ1-3, with D tentatively TRBD1 (5 bases). Germline V gives CDR1 SGHRS, CDR2 YFSETQ. Trimming removed 4 bases at V and 4 bases at J, with 12 bases between. The CDR3 consists of 14 residues. The CDR3: CASSGGGGGNTIYF. The CDR3 DNA sequence: TGCGCCAGCAGCGGTGGGGGAGGCGGAAACACCATATATTTT.

This chain joins TRBV18 and TRBJ1-6; no clear D gene. The CDR3 runs to 16 residues. Germline V lookup: CDR1 KGHSH, CDR2 LQKENI. Trimming left V 3 bases short and J 5 bases short, with 14 bases between. DNA for the CDR3: TGTGCCAGCTCACCGCCCCACAATCCCGATAATTCACCCCTCCACTTT. It is translated as CASSPPHNPDNSPLHF.

The genes are TRBV7-3 and TRBJ1-4, with D perhaps matching TRBD1 (5 bases). Germline V lookup: CDR1 SGHTA, CDR2 FQGTGA. Trimming stripped 5 bases from V and 0 bases from J, with 13 bases between. The CDR3 is 16 amino acids. The CDR3 coding sequence is TGTGCCAGCAGCGCGGCGGGACCAGCAACTAATGAAAAACTGTTTTTT. This sequence encodes CASSAAGPATNEKLFF.

The V and J genes are TRBV6-4 and TRBJ2-7; D is possibly TRBD2 (5 bases). V was clipped by 4 bases and J by 0 bases, with 10 bases between them. The CDR3 consists of 14 residues. CDR1 and CDR2 (germline): MRHNA, SNTAGT. The CDR3 sequence is CASSATGSSYEQYF. The CDR3 DNA sequence: TGTGCCAGCAGTGCGACGGGGAGCTCCTACGAGCAGTACTTC.

This clone was recorded once. Its ends do not fully match the called genes, so a read error is possible. This chain connects TRBV2 to TRBJ2-7; 7 bases match TRBD1. The CDR3 consists of 12 residues. Germline V gene data show CDR1 as SNHLY and CDR2 as FYNNEI. Here the CDR3 reads CASSEGPRDRDF. In nucleotides, the CDR3 is TGTGCCAGCAGTGAAGGTCCCCGGGACAGAGACTTC. The full variable domain, in which reference TRBV2 and TRBJ2-7 provide the parts outside the CDR3, is EPEVTQTPSHQVTQMGQEVILRCVPISNHLYFYWYRQILGQKVEFLVSFYNNEISEKSEIFDDQFSVERPDGSNFTLKIRSTKLEDSAMYFCASSEGPRDRDFGPGTRLTVT.

In its sample, this clone was seen a few times. This chain uses TRBV10-3 with TRBJ2-7; the D is unclear. CDR3 length: 12 residues. V lost 2 bases to trimming and J lost 4 bases, with 6 bases between them. The germline V gene encodes CDR1 ENHRY and CDR2 SYGVKD. This CDR3 reads CAISERGYEQYF. The CDR3 coding sequence is TGTGCCATCAGTGAGAGAGGATACGAGCAGTACTTC.

The V and J genes are TRBV6-1 and TRBJ2-1; 7 bases line up with TRBD2. V was clipped by 2 bases and J by 0 bases; unmatched bases: 1. Germline V lookup: CDR1 MNHNS, CDR2 SASEGT. This CDR3 region has 15 residues. The CDR3 DNA reads as TGTGCCAGCAGTGAAAGCGGGACCTCCTACAATGAGCAGTTCTTC. Translating it yields CASSESGTSYNEQFF.

The chain links TRBV5-1 to TRBJ1-5; TRBD1 matches 9 bases. The CDR3 contains 14 residues. J gave up 6 bases and V 0 bases, and 1 base lay outside the gene matches. Germline assignment: CDR1 SGHRS and CDR2 YFSETQ. The CDR3 bases are TGCGCCAGCAGCTTGGGACAGGGGGGTCAGCCCCAGCATTTT. This gives the protein CASSLGQGGQPQHF.

The chain has TRBV13 and TRBJ1-2, with D possibly TRBD1 on 6 matching bases. V lost 5 bases and J 5 bases, leaving 21 bases between the germline ends. The CDR3 is 16 amino acids. CDR1 and CDR2 from the germline V gene are PRHDT and FYEKMQ (reference sequence). CDR3 loop: CASSARGWGSDYGYTF. The CDR3 DNA sequence: TGTGCCAGCAGCGCCAGGGGATGGGGTAGTGATTATGGCTACACCTTC.

The chain couples TRBV28 to TRBJ1-2, with D perhaps TRBD1 (5 bases). V gave up 7 bases and J gave up 3 bases, with 24 bases separating them. The length of the CDR3 is 17 residues. Germline V gene lookup returns CDR1 MDHEN and CDR2 SYDVKM. The CDR3 sequence is CASNSAVYQGRDYGYTF. DNA for the CDR3: TGTGCCAGCAACTCGGCCGTCTACCAGGGAAGGGACTATGGCTACACCTTC.

The CDR3 DNA reads TGTGCCAGCAGCGTAGCTTCGGGCAGGGCGGTTACAGATACGCAGTATTTT. Its translation: CASSVASGRAVTDTQYF. V usage is TRBV9 and J usage is TRBJ2-3, with a tentative D call TRBD1 (5 bases). Germline CDR1 reads SGDLS; CDR2 reads YYNGEE. This CDR3 has 17 residues. V lost 0 bases, J lost 3 bases, and 17 bases lay in between.

The chain couples TRBV6-2 or TRBV6-3 to TRBJ2-5, with a tentative D call TRBD1 (5 bases). Trimming took 5 bases from V and 0 from J, leaving 16 bases between them. The CDR3 contains 16 residues. Germline CDR1 MNHEY, CDR2 SVGEGT. This chain's CDR3 is CASSLPRGSHQETQYF. The CDR3 nucleotides are TGTGCCAGCAGTCTACCAAGGGGCTCCCACCAAGAGACCCAGTACTTC.

This clone occurred a few times. The chain combines TRBV6-5 with TRBJ2-1, with D perhaps matching TRBD1 (6 bases). This CDR3 region has 14 residues. The germline CDR1 and CDR2 sequences are MNHEY and SVGAGI. The V end was cut by 6 bases, the J end by 5 bases, with 14 bases between. CDR3 DNA sequence: TGTGCCAGCAGAAAACAGGGCAGGCACAATGAGCAGTTCTTC. Translation: CASRKQGRHNEQFF.

CDR3 sequence (DNA): TGTGCCAGCAGCGTAGGAGGCAGCTATGGCTACACCTTC. This translates into CASSVGGSYGYTF. The chain combines TRBV9 with TRBJ1-2; no clear D. The V and J ends lost 0 bases and 4 bases respectively, with 7 bases between them. The CDR3 extends over 13 amino acids. Germline CDR1 is SGDLS and CDR2 is YYNGEE.

V and J are TRBV2 and TRBJ1-4; D is unresolved. The CDR3 runs 14 residues. The V gene lost 6 bases and the J gene lost 3 bases, with 11 bases spanning the gap. In germline, CDR1 is SNHLY, CDR2 FYNNEI. The CDR3 protein is CASRLTLANEKLFF. Written as DNA, the CDR3 is TGTGCCAGCAGGTTGACACTAGCTAATGAAAAACTGTTTTTT.

V usage is TRBV7-8 and J usage is TRBJ1-2, with TRBD1 matching 7 bases. V trimming: 7 bases; J trimming: 6 bases; junction bases outside the gene matches: 14. Germline lookup yields CDR1 SGHVS and CDR2 FQNEAQ. CDR3 length equals 15 residues. The CDR3 loop is CASTAIDRESDGYTF. CDR3 sequence (DNA): TGTGCCAGCACAGCAATCGACAGGGAATCGGATGGCTACACCTTC.

V and J are TRBV7-2 and TRBJ1-5; 7 bases are a match to TRBD1. Germline V gene sequence: CDR1 SGHTA, CDR2 FQGNSA. Germline trimming cut 1 base from V and 7 bases from J; bases unmatched to any gene: 7. This CDR3 contains 15 residues. This chain's CDR3 is CASSLVGRGEQPQHF. The CDR3 bases are TGTGCCAGCAGCTTAGTGGGCAGGGGGGAACAGCCCCAGCATTTT.

The chain combines TRBV14 with TRBJ2-2; 10 bases are shared with TRBD1. V lost 4 bases to trimming and J lost 6 bases; unmatched junction nucleotides: 5. Germline assignment: CDR1 SGHDN and CDR2 FVKESK. This CDR3 comprises 15 residues. Written as DNA, the CDR3 is TGTGCCAGCAGCCTCCGGACAGGGGGTGCCGGGGAGCTGTTTTTT. Protein sequence: CASSLRTGGAGELFF.

The V and J genes are TRBV6-6 and TRBJ2-2, with unresolved D. Between the trimmed V and J ends, which lost 0 bases and 3 bases, there was a span of 2 bases. The CDR3 has 13 residues. The germline V gene encodes CDR1 MNHNY and CDR2 SVGAGI (reference sequence). The CDR3 reads CASSYSYTGELFF. The CDR3 DNA reads TGTGCCAGCAGTTACTCCTACACCGGGGAGCTGTTTTTT.

This sequence joins TRBV7-2 and TRBJ1-1, with D possibly matching TRBD1 (6 bases). The germline V gene has CDR1 SGHTA and CDR2 FQGNSA. Deletions cut 1 base from V and 1 base from J, with 7 bases between. The CDR3 covers 14 residues. The DNA for the CDR3 is TGTGCCAGCAGCTTAGGGACAGAGAACACTGAAGCTTTCTTT. Its translation: CASSLGTENTEAFF.

The chain recombines TRBV6-4 with TRBJ2-3, with a weak D call TRBD2 (5 bases). The V end lost 6 bases, the J end lost 0 bases, and 10 bases lay between the germline ends. Looked up from germline, CDR1 is MRHNA and CDR2 is SNTAGT. CDR3 size: 14 residues. This chain's CDR3 is CASRLTSSTDTQYF. The CDR3 nucleotides read TGTGCCAGCAGACTAACTAGTAGCACAGATACGCAGTATTTT.

The chain links TRBV30 to TRBJ2-7, with D perhaps matching TRBD1 (6 bases). V shed 3 bases and J shed 2 bases, with 17 bases lying between them. CDR1 and CDR2 (germline): GTSNPN, SVGIG (reference sequence). CDR3 size: 15 residues. The CDR3 DNA follows: TGTGCCTGGAGACATTCAGGGGCCCCCGCCTACGAGCAGTACTTC. Protein: CAWRHSGAPAYEQYF.

The gene calls are TRBV21-1 and TRBJ1-5; no DNA check was done on the table's D call, TRBD1. TRBV21-1 is given as a pseudogene. CDR3 length: 19 amino acids. This CDR3 reads CASSKLGQGAQYSNQPQHF. Here the CDR3 DNA reads TGTGCCAGCAGCAAACTAGGGCAGGGGGCACAGTATAGCAATCAGCCCCAGCATTTT.

V usage is TRBV5-4 and J usage is TRBJ1-1; unclear D gene. Germline V gene lookup returns CDR1 SGHNT and CDR2 YYREEE (reference sequence). This CDR3 region has 13 residues. Trimming stripped 2 bases from V and 3 bases from J, with 8 bases between. CDR3 loop: CASSFRRDTEAFF. In DNA, the CDR3 is TGTGCCAGCAGCTTCAGGAGGGACACTGAAGCTTTCTTT.